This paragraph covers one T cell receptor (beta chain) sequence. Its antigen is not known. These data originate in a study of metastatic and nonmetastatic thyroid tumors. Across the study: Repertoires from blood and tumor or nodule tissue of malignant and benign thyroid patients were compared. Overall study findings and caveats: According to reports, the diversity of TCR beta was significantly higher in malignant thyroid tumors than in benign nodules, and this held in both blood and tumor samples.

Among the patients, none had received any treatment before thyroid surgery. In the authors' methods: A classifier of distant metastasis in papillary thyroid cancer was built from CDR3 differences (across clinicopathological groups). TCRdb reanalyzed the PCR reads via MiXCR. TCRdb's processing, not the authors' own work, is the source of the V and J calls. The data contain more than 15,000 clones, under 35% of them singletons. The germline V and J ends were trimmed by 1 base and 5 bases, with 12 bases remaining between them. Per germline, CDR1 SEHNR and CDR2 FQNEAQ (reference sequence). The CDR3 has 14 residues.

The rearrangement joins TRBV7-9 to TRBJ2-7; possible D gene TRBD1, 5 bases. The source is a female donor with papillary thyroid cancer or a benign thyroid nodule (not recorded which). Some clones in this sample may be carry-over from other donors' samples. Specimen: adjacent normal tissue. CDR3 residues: CASSLGQGFDEQYF. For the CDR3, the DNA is TGTGCCAGCAGCTTAGGGCAGGGTTTTGACGAGCAGTACTTC.